Included here is one T cell receptor beta chain sequence, with context. The antigen it recognizes is unknown. The record has no base qualities; no much larger clone is one base away. Other DNA sequences in this sample translate to the same CDR3. V loses 0 bases, J loses 4 bases, and the germline ends lie 13 bases apart. Including the terminal cysteine and phenylalanine, the CDR3 comprises 15 residues. The only DNA kept is the CDR3, 45 bases in frame from the first base. Reading the germline V gene gives CDR1 LGHNA and CDR2 YSLEER. This entry comes from a study of shared clonotypes between healthy human individuals (dated by TCRdb to 2019 to 2021). Broadly, across the study: The cohort included three men and a couple of women between 18 and 49 years of age. Per donor, three plates each were used for CD4 naive and CD4 memory, two for CD8 naive, and one for CD8 memory. Blood TCR repertoires of about five healthy adults were deeply sequenced to estimate repertoire size and the extent of clonotype sharing between individuals. Different laboratories and diverse techniques were used to prepare libraries and sequence TCR repertoires, to increase sequencing depth and limit assay-specific biases. Each donor's leukapheresis produced roughly between roughly 0.9 and 8.9 billion PBMCs. The paper's findings and limits, for the study overall: Because the study included only a small number of donors, the genetic and exposure-history diversity represented was limited. Incomplete sequencing was indicated by rarefaction of sorted-subset datasets, despite the large sequencing depth. Larger estimated clonotype richness was generally found for naive subsets than for memory subsets. Clonotypes shared by all four sorted-subset donors showed higher generation probabilities than non-shared clonotypes. Approximately 4.8% of naive CD4, 3.5% of naive CD8, around 2.3% of memory CD4, and about 0.4% of memory CD8 clonotypes were shared across a few donors. Pairwise subsampling indicated that sequencing depth was expected to affect the degree of clonotype sharing among donors. Sampling was restricted to blood, and TCR repertoires in tissues likely differ from the TCR repertoires found in blood.

CD8 naive samples were CD45RO-negative cells positively selected for CCR7, giving a CD45RA+CCR7+ population that excluded TemRA cells. The donors were healthy, HIV-negative adults with no recently reported acute infections or vaccinations. All donors were Caucasian adults living in Nashville, Tennessee, USA. Blood was collected by leukapheresis, and PBMCs were isolated by Ficoll-Histopaque density gradient centrifugation and then cryopreserved in liquid nitrogen vapor phase. Analytical flow cytometry was used to check the purity and quantity of every magnetically sorted T cell population. Genomic DNA was isolated from each sorted fraction and quantified by UV absorbance on a Nanodrop 2000c. TCR CDR3 regions were amplified from genomic DNA by multiplex PCR using the deep immunoSEQ assay. Extracted genomic DNA from each cell subset was distributed evenly across all wells of several immunoSEQ 96-well plates, and each plate was treated as a replicate. For sorted subsets, roughly 200 ng of genomic DNA, equivalent to 30,000 or so T cell genomes, went into each replicate PCR. The purified libraries were quantified using a Qubit 3.0 fluorometer, sized with a Bioanalyzer 2100, and then quantified again using the KAPA Library Quantification kit. Every immunoSEQ 96-well plate was sequenced on a dedicated single-read 150-cycle Illumina NextSeq 550 flow cell. In the paper's pipeline: The immunoSEQ output contained only junctional sequences without quality scores, so filtering could not match that applied to full-length reads. Sequences were annotated with PyIR, a Python wrapper for IgBLAST v1.9, and V/J genes and CDR3 were assigned using IMGT germline references. Any read was removed if the V/J assignment was weak (E-value above 1e-6), the CDR3 was missing, or the read contained stop codons, out-of-frame junctions, or ambiguous translated residues. A V3J clonotype was defined by an identical inferred V gene, J gene, and CDR3 amino acid sequence. To compute the percentage overlap between repertoires, the number of shared unique clonotypes was divided by the size of the smaller repertoire. RTK rarefaction, the Chao1 estimator, and Recon v2.1 estimates of unobserved clonotypes were used to assess repertoire richness. OLGA was used to compute generation probabilities for all TCRbeta clonotypes that the gDNA method yielded from a handful of donors. TCRdb's version of the immuneACCESS table is confined to in-frame rearrangements and falls short of the full clone set. An unresolved V gene accounts for under half of the shortfall where checked; the remainder is of unknown origin. That table is the source of V, J and clone size, and D and trimming were worked out from the DNA. The sample data list 2 million to 2.5 million clones, and about 95% of these were observed just once. In total, the top ten clones hold around 1.1% of the sample.

The clonotype comes from a man aged 18 to 30 in good health. This chain is built from TRBV4-3 and TRBJ2-7, with the D call perhaps TRBD1 or TRBD2, each one matching 6 bases. Sequenced input: naive CD8+ T cells sorted from blood. The cell subset or site label of this sample denotes: CD45RA+CCR7+. The sequenced DNA is TGCGCCAGCAGCCAAGATCTGGGGGCGGGATACGAGCAGTACTTC. Its protein product is CASSQDLGAGYEQYF.